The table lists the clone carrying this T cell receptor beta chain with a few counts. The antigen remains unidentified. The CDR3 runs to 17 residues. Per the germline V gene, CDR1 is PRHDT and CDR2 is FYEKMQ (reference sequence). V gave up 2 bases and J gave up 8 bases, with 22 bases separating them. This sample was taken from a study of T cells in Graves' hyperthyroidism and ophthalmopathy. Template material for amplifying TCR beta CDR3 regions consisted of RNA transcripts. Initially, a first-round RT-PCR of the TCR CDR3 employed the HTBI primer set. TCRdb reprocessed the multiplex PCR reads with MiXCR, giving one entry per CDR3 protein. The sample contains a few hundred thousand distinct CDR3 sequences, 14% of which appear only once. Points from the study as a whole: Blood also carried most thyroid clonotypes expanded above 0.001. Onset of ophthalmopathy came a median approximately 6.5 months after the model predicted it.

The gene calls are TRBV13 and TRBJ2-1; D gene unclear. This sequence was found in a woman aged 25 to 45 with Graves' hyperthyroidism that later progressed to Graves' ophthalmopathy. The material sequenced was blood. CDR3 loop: CASSLFLASWGSYEQFF. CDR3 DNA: TGTGCCAGCAGCTTATTTTTAGCCAGCTGGGGTAGTTATGAGCAGTTCTTC.